The 15 T cell receptor beta chains below were found in one sample sequenced in a study of T-cell reconstitution after alpha-beta-depleted transplantation in children. A TCRbeta library incorporating unique molecular identifiers was prepared. TCRdb reprocessed the PCR reads via MiXCR and lists one record per CDR3 protein. The sample holds some 250,000 distinct CDR3 sequences, 12% seen once. Source: PBMCs from the stem cell graft donor, taken from the stem cell graft. These receptors were collected from a human donor who donated a stem cell graft to a child with acute lymphoblastic leukemia.

This clonotype was seen repeatedly, ten times or more. This sequence joins TRBV5-1 and TRBJ1-1, with 7 bases that match TRBD1. This CDR3 is 15 amino acids long. Trimming at V came to 1 base and at J to 5 bases, leaving 8 bases not matched to a gene. Germline CDR1 and CDR2: SGHRS and YFSETQ. The CDR3 region has the DNA TGCGCCAGCAGCTTGTCTTCTACAGGGGATACTGAAGCTTTCTTT. Protein sequence: CASSLSSTGDTEAFF.

This clonotype was observed many times. This sequence joins TRBV27 and TRBJ2-3; either TRBD1 or TRBD2 may fit D (5 bases each). Trimming took off 6 bases at V and 5 bases at J, with 18 bases between the two ends. The CDR3 runs 15 residues. Per germline, CDR1 MNHEY and CDR2 SMNVEV (reference sequence). The CDR3 loop reads CASRQRPQGEDTQYF. The CDR3 coding sequence is TGTGCCAGCAGGCAAAGGCCTCAGGGAGAAGATACGCAGTATTTT.

The chain uses TRBV7-8 and TRBJ2-2; D call uncertain. The germline V gene encodes CDR1 SGHVS and CDR2 FQNEAQ. Trimming left V 5 bases short and J 1 base short, with 17 bases between. The CDR3 contains 17 residues. This chain's CDR3 is CASSRDLLIRNTGELFF. The CDR3 nucleotides are TGTGCCAGCAGCCGAGACTTGCTTATCCGGAACACCGGGGAGCTGTTTTTT. Full variable domain (rest looked up from reference TRBV7-8 and TRBJ2-2): GAGVSQSPRYKVAKRGQDVALRCDPISGHVSLFWYQQALGQGPEFLTYFQNEAQLDKSGLPSDRFFAERPEGSVSTLKIQRTQQEDSAVYLCASSRDLLIRNTGELFFGEGSRLTVL.

This clonotype was observed at least ten times. V gene TRBV28 combines with J gene TRBJ1-1; no clear D gene. V shed 3 bases and J shed 2 bases, with 7 bases lying between them. The CDR3 is 13 residues long. The V gene's germline CDR1 is MDHEN and CDR2 SYDVKM. CDR3 nucleotides: TGTGCCAGCAGTTTGGGCAGTAACACTGAAGCTTTCTTT. Amino acid sequence: CASSLGSNTEAFF.

This clonotype occurred many times. The chain links TRBV7-2 to TRBJ2-5; D unresolved. The CDR3 runs to 15 residues. Germline values: CDR1 SGHTA, CDR2 FQGNSA. Trimming cost V 1 base and J 4 bases, with 13 bases left between them. CDR3 loop: CASSLESQGPETQYF. The DNA for the CDR3 is TGTGCCAGCAGCTTAGAAAGCCAAGGCCCAGAGACCCAGTACTTC.

This clonotype was counted many times. V usage is TRBV9 and J usage is TRBJ2-5, with D perhaps matching TRBD2 (5 bases). This CDR3 region has 14 residues. CDR1 is SGDLS, CDR2 YYNGEE, per germline. V was shortened by 0 bases and J by 1 base, with 7 bases between the two germline ends. CDR3 in DNA: TGTGCCAGCAGCGTAGGCGGGCGCCAAGAGACCCAGTACTTC. Protein: CASSVGGRQETQYF.

In its sample, this clonotype was seen a few times. The chain is built from TRBV20-1 and TRBJ1-2, with a possible D match to TRBD1 (5 bases). The CDR3 length is 16 residues. Between the trimmed V and J ends, which lost 0 bases and 3 bases, there was a span of 17 bases. Germline V gene data show CDR1 as DFQATT and CDR2 as SNEGSKA (reference sequence). CDR3 sequence reads: CSARDWLGDLDYGYTF. The CDR3 DNA sequence: TGCAGTGCTAGAGATTGGCTCGGGGACTTGGACTATGGCTACACCTTC.

This clonotype was picked up many times. V usage is TRBV6-5 and J usage is TRBJ1-2; D is unclear. Trimming took 0 bases from V and 0 from J, leaving 11 bases between them. The CDR3 is 16 residues long. Germline loops: CDR1 MNHEY, CDR2 SVGAGI. CDR3 sequence reads: CASSYSPDGPNYGYTF. The CDR3 bases are TGTGCCAGCAGTTACTCCCCGGACGGCCCTAACTATGGCTACACCTTC.

This clonotype was observed a handful of times. The gene calls are TRBV27 and TRBJ1-1, with 8 bases fitting TRBD1. Germline CDR1 MNHEY, CDR2 SMNVEV (reference sequence). The CDR3 length is 15 residues. The ends lost 2 bases at V and 4 bases at J; junction bases unmatched: 6. DNA for the CDR3: TGTGCCAGCAGTTTAGTGGTCAGGGGGCTCACTGAAGCTTTCTTT. This gives the protein CASSLVVRGLTEAFF.

This clonotype appeared many times. The chain recombines TRBV9 with TRBJ2-3, with D hard to call. V gave up 5 bases and J gave up 1 base, with 17 bases separating them. CDR3 length: 16 amino acids. The V gene's germline CDR1 is SGDLS and CDR2 YYNGEE. The CDR3 DNA is TGTGCCAGCAGATTTTTAAAGGCAGGCGGCACAGATACGCAGTATTTT. Its translation is CASRFLKAGGTDTQYF.

This clonotype occurred many times. The chain has TRBV20-1 and TRBJ2-7; no clear D. V lost 3 bases to trimming and J lost 2 bases, with 8 bases between them. Germline CDR1 and CDR2: DFQATT and SNEGSKA (reference sequence). The CDR3 sequence is 12 residues long. The CDR3 spells CSASMVTYEQYF. The CDR3 DNA is TGCAGTGCTAGTATGGTTACCTACGAGCAGTACTTC.

This clonotype was seen repeatedly, ten times or more. The genes are TRBV9 and TRBJ2-7; D uncertain. This CDR3 is 15 amino acids long. Per the germline V gene, CDR1 is SGDLS and CDR2 is YYNGEE. The V end lost 0 bases, the J end lost 4 bases, and 14 bases lay between the germline ends. CDR3 nucleotide sequence: TGTGCCAGCAGCGTAGAGAAGGATTCAGCTTACGAGCAGTACTTC. Its protein product is CASSVEKDSAYEQYF.

This clonotype occurred many times. The chain joins TRBV28 to TRBJ1-2; maybe TRBD1 (5 bases). The length of the CDR3 is 14 residues. Trimming took 4 bases from V and 4 from J, leaving 13 bases between them. Germline loops: CDR1 MDHEN, CDR2 SYDVKM. In DNA, the CDR3 is TGTGCCAGCAGTTCAGCAGGGTCAACCTATGGCTACACCTTC. The encoded protein is CASSSAGSTYGYTF.

This clonotype was seen at least ten times. This chain links TRBV6-6 with TRBJ2-6; D not resolved. Germline CDR1 MNHNY, CDR2 SVGAGI (reference sequence). The CDR3 runs to 13 residues. Between the trimmed V and J ends, which lost 8 bases and 4 bases, there was a span of 9 bases. CDR3 region: CASRVTGANVLTF. Here the CDR3 DNA reads TGTGCCAGCCGGGTGACAGGGGCCAACGTCCTGACTTTC.

Many counts were recorded for this clonotype. V gene TRBV4-2 combines with J gene TRBJ1-1; possible D gene TRBD1, 5 bases. The germline V and J ends were trimmed by 0 bases and 2 bases, with 13 bases remaining between them. The CDR3 is 16 amino acids. Germline CDR1 reads LGHNA; CDR2 reads YNFKEQ. CDR3 nucleotides: TGTGCCAGCAGCCAAGATGGGAGGGGAGGAAACACTGAAGCTTTCTTT. Protein sequence: CASSQDGRGGNTEAFF.